Listed below are T cell receptor beta chains from one sample, sequenced in a study of blood T cell repertoires in COVID-19. Sequencing used immunoSEQ multiplex PCR; TCRdb keeps in-frame clones, though not all of them. The top ten clones hold around a sixth of a sample with roughly 250,000 clones, roughly 80% of them seen once. What was sequenced was peripheral blood. Receptor source: a person between 65 and 79 years old with COVID-19, enrolled during active disease. Both conserved end residues are part of each CDR3. Clone size is shown for a subset of rows, as once, few, many or a class of expanded clone.

CDR3 length,V gene,clone size,J gene,CDR3 protein
12,TRBV7-9,-,TRBJ1-1,CASSLGTSEAFF
15,TRBV14,-,TRBJ1-4,CASSPAGDWGEKLFF
16,TRBV9,-,TRBJ2-1,CASSVDPTYSYNEQFF
17,TRBV7-9,-,TRBJ2-3,CASSLGSLAGSADTQYF
16,TRBV7-9,-,TRBJ2-5,CASSLVGGTGGETQYF
17,TRBV5-3,-,TRBJ1-6,CARSPRGRQGGNSPLHF
15,TRBV19,-,TRBJ1-6,CASSTGTGFNSPLHF
17,TRBV7-6,-,TRBJ1-2,CASSLRGAGTGLYGYTF
17,TRBV21-1,-,TRBJ2-6,CASSTTTGGSGANVLTF
15,TRBV25-1,-,TRBJ2-3,CASMGGGYSTDTQYF
14,TRBV2,-,TRBJ1-1,CASSVRGKNTEAFF
15,TRBV28,-,TRBJ2-1,CASSLVGASRNEQFF
13,TRBV19,-,TRBJ2-3,CASSTRESDTQYF
17,TRBV5-4,-,TRBJ2-3,CASSSGTSGRNTDTQYF
15,TRBV7-3,once,TRBJ2-7,CASSPSGRGNYEQYF
14,TRBV15,-,TRBJ2-7,CATSRERGTYEQYF